This record concerns one TCR beta chain sequence. This sample stems from a study of blood T cell repertoires in COVID-19. About the study: Both acute and convalescent COVID-19 samples were obtained from the United States, Italy and Spain. From T cells, B-cell-depleted T cells, or PBMCs came the material, which was cDNA or gDNA.

CDR3 length: 15 amino acids. Germline V gene lookup returns CDR1 SGDLS and CDR2 YYNGEE. The germline V and J ends were trimmed by 0 bases and 1 base, with 10 bases remaining between them. Per the original methods: By means of reference gene primer amplification, nucleated cell counts were estimated. The repertoire was sequenced with immunoSEQ multiplex PCR; TCRdb's copy has only in-frame clones and lacks some. V, J and clone size reflect that table, while D and trimming were determined from the DNA. The profile shows 100,000 or so clones, around 66% of them singletons. The sequenced material came from peripheral blood. This TCR was recovered from a man of 80 years or more with acute or convalescent COVID-19. The genes are TRBV9 and TRBJ1-2; D ambiguous. CDR3 in amino acids: CASSVGTRLNYGYTF. In nucleotides, the CDR3 is TGTGCCAGCAGCGTAGGGACTCGACTTAACTATGGCTACACCTTC.